This T cell receptor (beta chain) was obtained from a study of OX40 agonist ivuxolimab in advanced cancers. Findings and limits, study-wide: Compared with others, partial responders at 0.1-3.0 mg/kg displayed clonal expansion among the lowest. Clonal expansion was seen in CD4+ and CD8+ blood T cells by week 6 at 0.1 to 3.0 mg/kg. What antigens the expanded peripheral T cells recognized was never established.

As regards this clone: What it binds is not known.

Germline V lookup: CDR1 SGHVS, CDR2 FNYEAQ. This CDR3 contains 16 residues. V was pared by 1 base and J by 0 bases, with 10 bases between. The assay was immunoSEQ multiplex PCR, and TCRdb's table has in-frame clones only and misses some. Of roughly 28,000 clones in the sample, 70% to 85% are singletons; the top ten hold about 31%. The TCR comes from an adult with an advanced solid tumor such as melanoma, head and neck, liver or kidney cancer. The chain carries TRBV7-6 and TRBJ2-1; no reliable D call. The sample in question was CD4+ or CD8+ T cells sorted from blood, obtained in a trial of the OX40 agonist ivuxolimab. This chain's CDR3 is CASSLGGVSSYNEQFF. The CDR3 nucleotides read TGTGCCAGCAGCTTAGGAGGCGTTAGCTCCTACAATGAGCAGTTCTTC.